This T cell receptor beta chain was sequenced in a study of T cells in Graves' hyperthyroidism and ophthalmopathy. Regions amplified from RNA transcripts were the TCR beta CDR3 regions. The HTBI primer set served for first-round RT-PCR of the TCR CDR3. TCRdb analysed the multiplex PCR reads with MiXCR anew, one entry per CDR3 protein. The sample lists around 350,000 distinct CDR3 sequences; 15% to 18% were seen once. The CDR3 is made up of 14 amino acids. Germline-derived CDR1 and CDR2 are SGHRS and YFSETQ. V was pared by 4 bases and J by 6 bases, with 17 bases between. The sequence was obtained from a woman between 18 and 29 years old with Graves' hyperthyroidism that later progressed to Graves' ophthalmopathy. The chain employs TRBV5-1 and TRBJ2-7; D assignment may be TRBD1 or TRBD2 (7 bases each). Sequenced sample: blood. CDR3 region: CASSVTGSGVEQYF. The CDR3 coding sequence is TGCGCCAGCAGCGTGACAGGGAGCGGGGTCGAGCAGTACTTC.